This T cell receptor beta chain originates from a study of cytomegalovirus exposure and HLA in healthy donors. General study points: A missense DCLRE1C variant was associated with V- and J-gene trimming of TCR beta chains in a later analysis, and an independent cohort replicated the association. Most TCR sequences were uncommon, yet certain public TCRs appeared in many donors.

With respect to this clone: As yet, its antigen is unknown.

In the PCR, 60 Vbeta and 13 Jbeta primers were used. Sequencing used immunoSEQ multiplex PCR; TCRdb keeps in-frame clones, though not all of them. The sample shows over 120,000 clones, 80% of them seen only once. The specimen sequenced was PBMCs. This receptor was taken from a man aged 45-65 years in good health and CMV-seronegative.

This CDR3 reads CASSRSGGQETQYF. In DNA, the CDR3 is TGTGCCAGCAGTCGTAGCGGGGGCCAAGAGACCCAGTACTTC. The chain employs TRBV6-5 and TRBJ2-5; TRBD2 matches 9 bases. V shed 5 bases and J 1 base; nucleotides not matched to a gene: 2. The CDR3 is 14 residues long. In germline, CDR1 is MNHEY, CDR2 SVGAGI.